This is a list of T cell receptor beta chains from one sample in a study of OX40 agonist ivuxolimab in advanced cancers. Assay used: immunoSEQ multiplex PCR; TCRdb lists only in-frame clones, some missing. The top ten hold roughly 0.59% of the sample, which has about 120,000 clones, approximately 92% seen once. The sequencing used CD4+ or CD8+ T cells sorted from blood, collected in a trial of the OX40 agonist ivuxolimab. The receptors come from an adult with an advanced solid tumor such as melanoma, head and neck, liver or kidney cancer. Both conserved end residues are part of each CDR3. A D gene is named only where the DNA matches it firmly. Size is stated for part of the rows, as once, few or many counts, or as a class when the clone is expanded.

J | size | D | V | CDR3 | DNA
TRBJ2-7 | - | TRBD1 | TRBV15 | CATSRASRGTGDEQYF | TGTGCCACCAGCAGAGCCTCTCGGGGGACAGGGGACGAGCAGTACTTC
TRBJ1-6 | - | - | TRBV5-6 | CASSLNLSPLHF | TGTGCCAGCAGCTTGAATCTATCACCCCTCCACTTT
TRBJ2-1 | - | - | TRBV5-6 | CASSSRLNNEQFF | TGTGCCAGCAGCTCCAGACTCAACAATGAGCAGTTCTTC
TRBJ1-3 | - | - | TRBV5-1 | CASSLASSGNTIYF | TGCGCCAGCAGCTTGGCTAGCTCTGGAAACACCATATATTTT
TRBJ1-1 | once | - | TRBV21-1 | CASSRDRANTEAFF | TGTGCCAGCAGCAGGGACAGGGCAAACACTGAAGCTTTCTTT
TRBJ2-2 | - | - | TRBV7-9 | CASSLGLMDTGELFF | TGTGCCAGCAGCTTGGGCTTAATGGACACCGGGGAGCTGTTTTTT
TRBJ2-2 | - | - | TRBV7-2 | CASRGPNTGELFF | TGTGCCAGCAGGGGACCGAACACCGGGGAGCTGTTTTTT
TRBJ1-6 | - | - | TRBV5-6 | CASSLLGVENSPLHF | TGTGCCAGCAGCTTGTTAGGGGTGGAAAATTCACCCCTCCACTTT
TRBJ2-7 | - | - | TRBV7-2 | CASSPGPPGEQYF | TGTGCCAGCAGCCCCGGGCCCCCGGGCGAGCAGTACTTC
TRBJ2-7 | - | - | TRBV7-3 | CASSSQNVKQYF | TGTGCCAGCAGCTCCCAGAATGTCAAGCAGTACTTC
TRBJ1-2 | - | - | TRBV5-1 | CASSLYLTRGQYGYTF | TGCGCCAGCAGCTTATATCTCACCCGGGGCCAATATGGCTACACCTTC
TRBJ1-2 | - | TRBD1 | TRBV10-3 | CAISESGQDRAKGYTF | TGTGCCATCAGTGAGTCGGGGCAGGACAGGGCGAAAGGCTACACCTTC
TRBJ1-6 | few | TRBD1 | TRBV28 | CASSLTGADSPLHF | TGTGCCAGCAGTCTCACAGGGGCGGATTCACCCCTCCACTTT
TRBJ2-5 | - | - | TRBV7-2 | CASSPPTVNQETQYF | TGTGCCAGCAGCCCTCCAACGGTGAACCAAGAGACCCAGTACTTC
TRBJ2-4 | - | - | TRBV19 | CASSEGLLDIQYF | TGTGCCAGTAGTGAAGGCCTTCTCGACATTCAGTACTTC
TRBJ1-2 | - | - | TRBV4-3 | CASSQDEMMGGYTF | TGCGCCAGCAGCCAAGATGAAATGATGGGCGGCTACACCTTC
TRBJ1-1 | - | - | TRBV6-5 | CASRDYRTEAFF | TGTGCCAGCAGGGATTATCGCACTGAAGCTTTCTTT
TRBJ1-5 | - | - | TRBV2 | CASSPDFTDQPQHF | TGTGCCAGCAGCCCGGACTTCACCGATCAGCCCCAGCATTTT
TRBJ1-2 | - | - | TRBV18 | CASSPGGNYGYTF | TGTGCCAGCTCACCAGGGGGGAACTATGGCTACACCTTC
TRBJ2-1 | once | TRBD2 | TRBV28 | CASIFRQRGAYSYNEQFF | TGTGCCAGCATCTTTCGCCAGCGGGGGGCCTATTCCTACAATGAGCAGTTCTTC
TRBJ1-1 | - | - | TRBV5-1 | CASSLEGTGKAFF | TGCGCCAGCAGCTTGGAAGGAACAGGGAAAGCTTTCTTT
TRBJ1-5 | once | TRBD1 | TRBV7-2 | CASSLKGANQPQHF | TGTGCCAGCAGCTTAAAGGGGGCGAACCAGCCCCAGCATTTT
TRBJ2-1 | - | - | TRBV28 | CASSSGGPQGNEQFF | TGTGCCAGCAGTTCCGGCGGGCCACAGGGCAATGAGCAGTTCTTC
TRBJ1-3 | - | - | TRBV10-1 | CASSGMETGNTIYF | TGCGCCAGCAGTGGGATGGAGACTGGAAACACCATATATTTT
TRBJ2-7 | - | TRBD1 | TRBV5-6 | CASSWDRDEQYF | TGTGCCAGCAGCTGGGACAGGGACGAGCAGTACTTC
TRBJ2-7 | - | - | TRBV6-1 | CAGGLLEQYF | TGTGCCGGCGGACTTTTGGAGCAGTACTTC
TRBJ2-7 | - | TRBD2 | TRBV30 | CARGSASGGYEQYF | TGTGCCCGAGGCTCGGCTAGCGGGGGGTACGAGCAGTACTTC
TRBJ2-7 | - | TRBD1 | TRBV27 | CASSLWTGGYEQYF | TGTGCCAGCAGTTTATGGACAGGGGGCTACGAGCAGTACTTC
TRBJ1-6 | - | - | TRBV30 | CAWTSGSPLHF | TGTGCCTGGACCTCCGGGTCACCCCTCCACTTT
TRBJ2-2 | - | - | TRBV15 | CATSRGTGTTSGELFF | TGTGCCACCAGCAGAGGGACCGGGACGACGTCCGGGGAGCTGTTTTTT
TRBJ1-3 | - | - | TRBV6-5 | CASRRDGSSGNTIYF | TGTGCCAGCAGGAGGGACGGATCCTCTGGAAACACCATATATTTT
TRBJ2-7 | - | - | TRBV7-9 | CASSGMASTEQYF | TGTGCCAGCAGCGGGATGGCCAGCACCGAGCAGTACTTC
TRBJ2-5 | - | TRBD1 | TRBV19 | CASSINRGQETQYF | TGTGCCAGTAGTATAAACAGGGGGCAAGAGACCCAGTACTTC